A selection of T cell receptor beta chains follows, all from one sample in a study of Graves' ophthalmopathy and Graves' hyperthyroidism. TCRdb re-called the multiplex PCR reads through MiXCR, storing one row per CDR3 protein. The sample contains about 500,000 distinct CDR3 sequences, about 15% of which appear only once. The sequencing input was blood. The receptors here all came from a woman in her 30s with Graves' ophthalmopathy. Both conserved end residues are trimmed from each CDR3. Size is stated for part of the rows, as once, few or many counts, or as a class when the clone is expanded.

CDR3: ASKKSNQPQH
size: many
V: TRBV28
J: TRBJ1-5

CDR3: ASSLEGFRGYT
size: many
V: TRBV11-1
J: TRBJ1-2

CDR3: ASSPLQGPSGNTIY
size: many
V: TRBV18
J: TRBJ1-3

CDR3: ASSLFINTEAF
size: few
V: TRBV7-3
J: TRBJ1-1

CDR3: ASADRLSGYT
size: many
V: TRBV6-5
J: TRBJ1-2

CDR3: ASSVAGTRFNEQF
size: many
V: TRBV27
J: TRBJ2-1

CDR3: ASSLGPTGGASGYT
size: many
V: TRBV28
J: TRBJ1-2

CDR3: SARVLRGNGYT
size: NA
V: TRBV20-1
J: TRBJ1-2

CDR3: ASSEGSGRAKNIQY
size: NA
V: TRBV2
J: TRBJ2-4

CDR3: ASSLRGEYEAF
size: many
V: TRBV7-3
J: TRBJ1-1

CDR3: AISESKGPWTEAF
size: many
V: TRBV10-3
J: TRBJ1-1

CDR3: ASSYPRRLGAEYGYT
size: NA
V: TRBV6-2/TRBV6-3
J: TRBJ1-2

CDR3: SAGGTGAQPQH
size: many
V: TRBV20-1
J: TRBJ1-5

CDR3: SARDLGGGTEAF
size: many
V: TRBV20-1
J: TRBJ1-1

CDR3: ASSYPGGPYGYT
size: NA
V: TRBV5-1
J: TRBJ1-2

CDR3: ASSRTTAGEAF
size: many
V: TRBV27
J: TRBJ1-1

CDR3: ASSILSGGGNTIY
size: NA
V: TRBV5-1
J: TRBJ1-3

CDR3: SVDRENTEAF
size: many
V: TRBV29-1
J: TRBJ1-1

CDR3: ASSFWTGVPSDGYT
size: many
V: TRBV5-6
J: TRBJ1-2

CDR3: ASLAGGVSYEQY
size: many
V: TRBV2
J: TRBJ2-7

CDR3: ASSLGGAPTQETQY
size: many
V: TRBV5-4
J: TRBJ2-5

CDR3: ASGSHTGELF
size: many
V: TRBV12-3/TRBV12-4
J: TRBJ2-2

CDR3: ASSYSIGDYGYT
size: NA
V: TRBV6-5
J: TRBJ1-2

CDR3: ASSLSGNANEQY
size: many
V: TRBV5-1
J: TRBJ2-7

CDR3: ASSQGGAGTGELF
size: many
V: TRBV4-1
J: TRBJ2-2

CDR3: ASSARHAIISGNTIY
size: NA
V: TRBV6-1
J: TRBJ1-3

CDR3: ASSYLMAGGASYEQY
size: many
V: TRBV6-2/TRBV6-3
J: TRBJ2-7

CDR3: ASSLRQGLAGEQY
size: many
V: TRBV12-3/TRBV12-4
J: TRBJ2-7

CDR3: ASSQAGKTSDYEQY
size: few
V: TRBV3-1
J: TRBJ2-7

CDR3: ASSSTGEGMNTEAF
size: many
V: TRBV6-1
J: TRBJ1-1

CDR3: ASITWGNKNGYT
size: many
V: TRBV6-6
J: TRBJ1-2

CDR3: ASSPPSLGQGISF
size: few
V: TRBV18
J: TRBJ1-1

CDR3: ASSLPGMNTEAF
size: many
V: TRBV12-3/TRBV12-4
J: TRBJ1-1

CDR3: ASSLQLNTGELF
size: NA
V: TRBV7-8
J: TRBJ2-2

CDR3: SATGQGANEQY
size: many
V: TRBV20-1
J: TRBJ2-7

CDR3: ASSLNPDRSNYGYT
size: few
V: TRBV5-1
J: TRBJ1-2

CDR3: ASSQDLGQGAGELF
size: few
V: TRBV14
J: TRBJ2-2

CDR3: ASSETGGTRSPLH
size: many
V: TRBV19
J: TRBJ1-6

CDR3: ASRDWGNAEAF
size: many
V: TRBV6-5
J: TRBJ1-1

CDR3: ASSHRTGGSNQPQH
size: many
V: TRBV7-2
J: TRBJ1-5

CDR3: ASTTGIAKNIQY
size: many
V: TRBV28
J: TRBJ2-4

CDR3: ASRFTTEAF
size: NA
V: TRBV28
J: TRBJ1-1

CDR3: ASNSQGAKNIKY
size: few
V: TRBV19
J: TRBJ2-4

CDR3: ASSLAQESQY
size: many
V: TRBV7-2
J: TRBJ2-5

CDR3: ASSYSNPGGGETQY
size: NA
V: TRBV6-2/TRBV6-3
J: TRBJ2-5